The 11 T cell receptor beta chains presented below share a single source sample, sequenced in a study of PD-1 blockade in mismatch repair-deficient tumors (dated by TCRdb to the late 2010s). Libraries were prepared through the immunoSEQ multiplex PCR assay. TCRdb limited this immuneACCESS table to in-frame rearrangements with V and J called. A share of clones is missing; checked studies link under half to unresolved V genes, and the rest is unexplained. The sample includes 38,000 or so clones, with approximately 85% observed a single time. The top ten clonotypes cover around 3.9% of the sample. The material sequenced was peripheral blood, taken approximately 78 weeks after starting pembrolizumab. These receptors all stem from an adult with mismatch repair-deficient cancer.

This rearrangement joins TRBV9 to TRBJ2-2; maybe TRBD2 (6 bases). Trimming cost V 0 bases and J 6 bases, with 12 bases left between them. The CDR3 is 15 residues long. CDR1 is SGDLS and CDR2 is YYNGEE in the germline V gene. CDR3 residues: CASSVVERRAGELFF. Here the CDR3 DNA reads TGTGCCAGCAGCGTAGTGGAAAGGAGGGCCGGGGAGCTGTTTTTT. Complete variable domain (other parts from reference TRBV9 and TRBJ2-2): DSGVTQTPKHLITATGQRVTLRCSPRSGDLSVYWYQQSLDQGLQFLIQYYNGEERAKGNILERFSAQQFPDLHSELNLSSLELGDSALYFCASSVVERRAGELFFGEGSRLTVL.

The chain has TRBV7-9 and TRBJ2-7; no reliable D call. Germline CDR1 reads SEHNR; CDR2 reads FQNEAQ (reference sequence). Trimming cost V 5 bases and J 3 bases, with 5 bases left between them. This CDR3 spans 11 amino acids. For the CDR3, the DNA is TGTGCCAGCAGCATTAGCTACGAGCAGTACTTC. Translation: CASSISYEQYF.

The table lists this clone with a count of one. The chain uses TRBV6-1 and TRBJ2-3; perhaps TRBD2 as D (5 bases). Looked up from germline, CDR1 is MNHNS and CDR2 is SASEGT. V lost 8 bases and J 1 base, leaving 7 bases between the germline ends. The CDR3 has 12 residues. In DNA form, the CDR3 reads TGTGCCAGCCGCGGGCGCACAGATACGCAGTATTTT. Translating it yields CASRGRTDTQYF.

DNA for the CDR3: TGTGCCACCACGGAGGAGGACAGGCCTAACTATGGCTACACCTTC. Amino acid sequence: CATTEEDRPNYGYTF. The genes are TRBV15 and TRBJ1-2; 7 nucleotides align to TRBD1. Trimming cost V 7 bases and J 0 bases; bases outside gene matches: 8. Germline V CDR1 and CDR2: LNHNV, YYDKDF (reference sequence). The CDR3 sequence is 15 residues long.

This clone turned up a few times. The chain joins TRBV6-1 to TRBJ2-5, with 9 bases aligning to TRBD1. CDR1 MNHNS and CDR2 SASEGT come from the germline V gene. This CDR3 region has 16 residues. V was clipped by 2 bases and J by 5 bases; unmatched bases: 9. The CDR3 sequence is CASSEMATGGLETQYF. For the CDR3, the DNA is TGTGCCAGCAGTGAAATGGCAACAGGGGGCCTGGAGACCCAGTACTTC.

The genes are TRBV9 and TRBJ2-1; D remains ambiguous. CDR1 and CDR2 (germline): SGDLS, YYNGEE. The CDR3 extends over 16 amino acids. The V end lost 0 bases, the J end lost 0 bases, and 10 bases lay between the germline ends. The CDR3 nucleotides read TGTGCCAGCAGCGTAGTAATCGGCAGCTCCTACAATGAGCAGTTCTTC. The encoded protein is CASSVVIGSSYNEQFF.

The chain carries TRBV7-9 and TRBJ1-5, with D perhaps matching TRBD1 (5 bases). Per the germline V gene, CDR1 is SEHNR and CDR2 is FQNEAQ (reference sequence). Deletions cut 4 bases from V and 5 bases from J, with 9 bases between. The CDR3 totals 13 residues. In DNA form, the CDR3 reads TGTGCCAGCAGCTGGGGGGGGGATCAGCCCCAGCATTTT. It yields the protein CASSWGGDQPQHF.

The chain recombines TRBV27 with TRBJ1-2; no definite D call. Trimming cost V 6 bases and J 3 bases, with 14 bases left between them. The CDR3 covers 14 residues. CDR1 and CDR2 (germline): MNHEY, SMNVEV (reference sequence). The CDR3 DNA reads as TGTGCCAGCAGGAGGGCAGGAGGATACTATGGCTACACCTTC. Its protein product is CASRRAGGYYGYTF.

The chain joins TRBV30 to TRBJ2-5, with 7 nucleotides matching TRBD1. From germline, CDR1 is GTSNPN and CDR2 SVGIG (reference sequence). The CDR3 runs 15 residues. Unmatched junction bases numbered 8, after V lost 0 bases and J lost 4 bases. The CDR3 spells CAWSVKRQGRETQYF. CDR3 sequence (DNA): TGTGCCTGGAGTGTAAAGAGACAGGGTCGAGAGACCCAGTACTTC.

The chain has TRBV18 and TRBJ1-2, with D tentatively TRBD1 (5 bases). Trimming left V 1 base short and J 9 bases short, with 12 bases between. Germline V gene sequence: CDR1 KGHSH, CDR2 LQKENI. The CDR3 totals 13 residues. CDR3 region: CASSPQPGHSYTF. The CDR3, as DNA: TGTGCCAGCTCACCACAGCCAGGGCATAGCTACACCTTC.

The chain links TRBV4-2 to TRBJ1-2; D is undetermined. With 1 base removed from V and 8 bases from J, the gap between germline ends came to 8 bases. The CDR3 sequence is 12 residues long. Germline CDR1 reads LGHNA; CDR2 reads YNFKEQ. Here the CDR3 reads CASSQGGVGYTF. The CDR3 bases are TGTGCCAGCAGCCAAGGGGGAGTAGGCTACACCTTC.